This TCR beta chain came from a study of cytomegalovirus exposure and HLA in healthy donors. The CDR3 runs 14 residues. CDR1 is SGHTA, CDR2 FQGNSA, per germline. This clone was observed a single time. Its matching antigen is unknown. An end of the junction differs from the germline gene, which may be a read error. Other DNA sequences in this sample translate to the same CDR3. 60 Vbeta and 13 Jbeta primers were used in PCR. Here immunoSEQ multiplex PCR was the method, and the copy in TCRdb shows in-frame clones only, minus some. The data contain approximately 82,000 clones, less than 65% of them singletons. Study findings and constraints: Solely CMV serostatus was available to characterize immune exposure.

Sequencing was carried out using PBMCs. V usage is TRBV7-2 and J usage is TRBJ2-3; D unresolved. The TCR comes from a young woman in good health and CMV-seropositive. The CDR3 loop is CASSLDSGTDTQYF. The DNA of the CDR3 is TGCGCCAGCAGCTTAGACTCGGGTACAGATACGCAGTATTTT.